A selection of T cell receptor beta chains follows, all from one sample in a study of shared clonotypes between healthy human individuals. Some clones are missing from TCRdb's copy, which holds only in-frame ones; the method was immunoSEQ multiplex PCR. The table lists some 2,000,000 clones, about 95% of them singletons. Material: naive CD4+ T cells sorted from blood. Source of these receptors: a man younger than 35 in good health. Both conserved end residues are part of each CDR3. The D gene is left open where the match is weak.

TRBV5-4	TRBJ2-1	TRBD2	CASSWERERSYNEQFF	TGTGCCAGCAGCTGGGAGCGGGAGCGGTCCTACAATGAGCAGTTCTTC
TRBV5-1	TRBJ1-5	NA	CASSLEGTNNQPQHF	TGCGCCAGCAGCTTGGAAGGGACAAATAATCAGCCCCAGCATTTT
TRBV6-1	TRBJ2-7	NA	CASLQGTKNYEQYF	TGTGCCAGTTTACAGGGAACAAAAAACTACGAGCAGTACTTC
TRBV5-4	TRBJ2-1	NA	CASSFWATSQNEQFF	TGTGCCAGCAGCTTTTGGGCGACTAGTCAAAATGAGCAGTTCTTC
TRBV6-5	TRBJ1-2	NA	CASSSGDSNYGYTF	TGTGCCAGCAGTTCAGGGGACTCTAACTATGGCTACACCTTC
TRBV30	TRBJ1-2	NA	CAWSVGVNYGYTF	TGTGCCTGGAGTGTCGGGGTTAACTATGGCTACACCTTC
TRBV18	TRBJ1-2	NA	CASSPQGHYGYTF	TGTGCCAGCTCCCCACAGGGACACTATGGCTACACCTTC
TRBV7-8	TRBJ2-1	TRBD2	CASSPLAGGYYNEQFF	TGTGCCAGCAGCCCCCTAGCGGGGGGGTACTACAATGAGCAGTTCTTC
TRBV28	TRBJ2-4	NA	CASSLIEGKKIQYF	TGTGCCAGCAGTTTGATCGAGGGAAAAAAGATTCAGTACTTC
TRBV6-6	TRBJ2-5	TRBD2	CASSYSTSGQETQYF	TGTGCCAGCAGTTACTCGACTAGCGGGCAAGAGACCCAGTACTTC
TRBV6-1	TRBJ2-3	TRBD2	CASGPIAGGSDTQYF	TGTGCCAGCGGGCCTATAGCGGGAGGATCAGATACGCAGTATTTT
TRBV6-6	TRBJ1-5	NA	CASEGVPGASNQPQHF	TGTGCCAGCGAGGGGGTTCCAGGGGCGAGCAATCAGCCCCAGCATTTT
TRBV27	TRBJ2-7	NA	CASSLSKDSYEQYF	TGTGCCAGCAGTTTATCAAAGGACTCCTACGAGCAGTACTTC
TRBV6-5	TRBJ2-7	NA	CASSKTGSGIYEQYF	TGTGCCAGCAGCAAAACTGGATCTGGGATTTACGAGCAGTACTTC
TRBV5-6	TRBJ1-5	NA	CAWSPGHANQPQHF	TGTGCCTGGAGTCCGGGACACGCCAATCAGCCCCAGCATTTT
TRBV6-4	TRBJ2-3	NA	CASSDSGTSTDTQYF	TGTGCCAGCAGTGACTCAGGGACTAGCACAGATACGCAGTATTTT
TRBV2	TRBJ2-3	TRBD2	CASSVAGSVADTQYF	TGTGCCAGCAGTGTAGCGGGATCAGTGGCAGATACGCAGTATTTT
TRBV4-1	TRBJ1-2	NA	CASSQEGPLPYGYTF	TGCGCCAGCAGCCAAGAGGGTCCCTTACCCTATGGCTACACCTTC
TRBV5-1	TRBJ2-6	NA	CASSSRLGANVLTF	TGCGCCAGCAGCTCCCGCCTTGGGGCCAACGTCCTGACTTTC
TRBV6-5	TRBJ1-2	NA	CASSYHSTSGSDGYTF	TGTGCCAGCAGTTACCACTCTACCAGTGGGTCAGATGGCTACACCTTC
TRBV10-3	TRBJ1-6	NA	CAISGGQQNSPLHF	TGTGCCATCAGTGGAGGGCAGCAAAATTCACCCCTCCACTTT